These 31 T cell receptor beta chains originate from one sample sequenced in a study of cytomegalovirus exposure and HLA in healthy donors. Primers included in the PCR were 60 Vbeta and 13 Jbeta primers. Produced via immunoSEQ multiplex PCR; TCRdb's table is partial and in-frame only. The sample has fewer than 150,000 clones, approximately 80% seen once; the top ten hold about 5%. Sequencing input: PBMCs. These receptor sequences come from a male donor in good health and CMV-seronegative.

The genes are TRBV4-3 and TRBJ1-1, with D tentatively TRBD1 (6 bases). Germline V lookup: CDR1 LGHNA, CDR2 YSLEER. Trimming left V 5 bases short and J 3 bases short, with 16 bases between. The CDR3 is 15 amino acids. The chain's CDR3 is CASSARGGGYTEAFF. CDR3 bases: TGCGCCAGCAGCGCGAGGGGGGGAGGATACACTGAAGCTTTCTTT.

This chain joins TRBV29-1 and TRBJ1-1; perhaps TRBD1 as D (5 bases). V dropped 2 bases and J dropped 2 bases, with 12 bases sitting between them. Germline-derived CDR1 and CDR2 are SQVTM and ANQGSEA. This CDR3 has 14 amino acids. The CDR3 sequence is CSVEFRQSNTEAFF. The CDR3 region has the DNA TGCAGCGTTGAATTTAGACAGAGCAACACTGAAGCTTTCTTT.

This clone was seen only a few times. The chain joins TRBV29-1 to TRBJ2-5, with TRBD1 identical over 12 bases. CDR1 is SQVTM, CDR2 ANQGSEA, per germline. V shed 6 bases, J shed 11 bases, and the junction held 10 bases outside the gene matches. This CDR3 has 13 amino acids. The DNA for the CDR3 is TGCAGCGTAGCCGGGACAGGGGGCCGGGAGCAGTACTTC. Translating it yields CSVAGTGGREQYF.

V and J are TRBV5-6 and TRBJ2-1, with D maybe TRBD2 (6 bases). Trimming stripped 4 bases from V and 0 bases from J, with 11 bases between. This CDR3 comprises 15 residues. In germline, CDR1 is SGHDT, CDR2 YYEEEE. The chain's CDR3 is CASSAGTHSYNEQFF. The CDR3 region has the DNA TGTGCCAGCAGCGCCGGGACTCACTCCTACAATGAGCAGTTCTTC.

The chain is built from TRBV18 and TRBJ1-6, with D unresolved. Deletions cut 3 bases from V and 7 bases from J, with 10 bases between. This CDR3 is built from 14 residues. The germline gives CDR1 KGHSH, CDR2 LQKENI. The CDR3 loop is CASSPNFENSPLHF. The CDR3 coding sequence is TGTGCCAGCTCACCGAATTTTGAGAATTCACCCCTCCACTTT.

This clone appeared once. The chain combines TRBV6-1 with TRBJ2-5; D not resolved. The J call may be wrong; the DNA end is better matched by TRBJ2-7. CDR1 and CDR2 from the germline V gene are MNHNS and SASEGT. The CDR3 sequence is 14 residues long. The CDR3 here is CASSEGSSIYEQYF. The CDR3 region has the DNA TGTGCCAGCAGTGAAGGTAGCAGCATCTACGAGCAGTACTTC.

The V gene is TRBV29-1, the J gene TRBJ1-2, with D maybe TRBD1 (6 bases). The CDR3 contains 13 residues. Looked up from germline, CDR1 is SQVTM and CDR2 is ANQGSEA. Trimming shortened V by 6 bases and J by 1 base, and 12 bases separated the two germline ends. The CDR3 DNA sequence: TGCAGCGTGGGACCACAGGGTAACTATGGCTACACCTTC. Translation: CSVGPQGNYGYTF.

This chain links TRBV27 with TRBJ1-1; D gene uncertain. CDR3 size: 13 residues. Germline CDR1 is MNHEY and CDR2 is SMNVEV (reference sequence). V was cut by 2 bases and J by 8 bases, with 12 bases left in between. As DNA, the CDR3 is TGTGCCAGCAGTTTAAGTTACGTCGGGGAAGCTTTCTTT. It yields the protein CASSLSYVGEAFF.

This clone has a handful of counts. V and J are TRBV4-2 and TRBJ1-1, with D unresolved. With 5 bases removed from V and 0 bases from J, the gap between germline ends came to 16 bases. Germline CDR1 reads LGHNA; CDR2 reads YNFKEQ. The CDR3 is 16 amino acids. This chain's CDR3 is CASSREGNAMNTEAFF. The CDR3 bases are TGTGCCAGCAGCAGAGAGGGAAATGCCATGAACACTGAAGCTTTCTTT.

This chain joins TRBV6-5 and TRBJ2-1, with 7 bases matching TRBD2. This CDR3 has 11 residues. Germline CDR1 MNHEY, CDR2 SVGAGI. V was pared by 6 bases and J by 10 bases, with 3 bases of the junction left unmatched. The CDR3 DNA reads TGTGCCAGCAGCCAGGGAGGGGAGCAGTTCTTC. Translation: CASSQGGEQFF.

The chain recombines TRBV9 with TRBJ1-2; TRBD1 might be the D (6 bases). Germline V lookup: CDR1 SGDLS, CDR2 YYNGEE. The CDR3 covers 12 residues. V was trimmed by 6 bases and J by 6 bases, leaving 12 bases between them. Here the CDR3 reads CASNFAGDGYTF. The CDR3 DNA reads as TGTGCCAGCAACTTCGCAGGGGATGGCTACACCTTC.

About this clone itself: Other DNA sequences of this sample code for an identical CDR3. The V gene is TRBV9, the J gene TRBJ1-4; D gene ambiguous. The V gene's germline CDR1 is SGDLS and CDR2 YYNGEE. The CDR3 contains 13 residues. Between the trimmed V and J ends, which lost 0 bases and 5 bases, there was a span of 5 bases. The CDR3 DNA is TGTGCCAGCAGCGTAGGAGGGAATGAAAAACTGTTTTTT. It is translated as CASSVGGNEKLFF.

The V call is TRBV11-1, the J call TRBJ2-7, with 7 bases that match TRBD1. This CDR3 spans 15 amino acids. CDR1 and CDR2 from the germline V gene are SGHAT and FQDESV (reference sequence). Germline trimming cut 5 bases from V and 2 bases from J; bases unmatched to any gene: 9. The CDR3 region is CASSPRQGGPYEQYF. CDR3 nucleotide sequence: TGTGCCAGCAGCCCCCGACAGGGCGGCCCCTACGAGCAGTACTTC.

The chain joins TRBV5-1 to TRBJ1-1; a possible D gene is TRBD1 (6 bases). The CDR3 spans 15 residues. The germline V gene has CDR1 SGHRS and CDR2 YFSETQ. V was cut by 5 bases and J by 6 bases, with 20 bases left in between. The CDR3 sequence: CASSWTVGTRAEAFF. Here the CDR3 DNA reads TGCGCCAGCAGTTGGACAGTAGGAACGAGGGCTGAAGCTTTCTTT.

The CDR3 region has the DNA TGCGCCAGCAGCCAAGATCTGCCAGAATTCCTTAGCACAGATACGCAGTATTTT. Encoded protein: CASSQDLPEFLSTDTQYF. This chain links TRBV4-3 with TRBJ2-3; D is undetermined. The CDR3 loop spans 18 amino acids. Germline values: CDR1 LGHNA, CDR2 YSLEER. V was cut by 0 bases and J by 0 bases, with 16 bases left in between.

CDR3 residues: CASSQGRGGIPGANVLTF. Here the CDR3 DNA reads TGCGCCAGCAGCCAGGGTAGGGGTGGGATACCTGGGGCCAACGTCCTGACTTTC. The chain is built from TRBV4-1 and TRBJ2-6; D perhaps matches TRBD1 (5 bases). The CDR3 spans 18 residues. In germline, CDR1 is MGHRA, CDR2 YSYEKL. The V end lost 3 bases, the J end lost 2 bases, and 17 bases lay between the germline ends.

The CDR3 DNA is TGTGCCAGCTCACCCGGGACTGAGACTTATGGCTACACCTTC. Amino acids: CASSPGTETYGYTF. The chain links TRBV18 to TRBJ1-2, with a weak D call TRBD1 (5 bases). Germline CDR1 and CDR2: KGHSH and LQKENI. The germline V and J ends were trimmed by 3 bases and 5 bases, with 13 bases remaining between them. This CDR3 comprises 14 residues.

This clone was picked up a small number of times. V gene TRBV18 combines with J gene TRBJ1-1; D remains unclear. Per the germline V gene, CDR1 is KGHSH and CDR2 is LQKENI. The CDR3 runs 15 residues. With 0 bases removed from V and 1 base from J, the gap between germline ends came to 9 bases. The CDR3 sequence: CASSPPGRGNTEAFF. In DNA form, the CDR3 reads TGTGCCAGCTCACCACCGGGGAGAGGGAACACTGAAGCTTTCTTT.

This clone was recorded a few times. The gene calls are TRBV4-3 and TRBJ1-2; TRBD1 might be the D (5 bases). V was cut by 1 base and J by 7 bases, with 13 bases left in between. Germline CDR1 LGHNA, CDR2 YSLEER. The CDR3 has 14 amino acids. CDR3 region: CASSQVSGTFGYTF. In nucleotides, the CDR3 is TGCGCCAGCAGCCAAGTTTCGGGGACTTTTGGCTACACCTTC.

The chain carries TRBV9 and TRBJ1-1, with 9 bases that match TRBD1. CDR1 is SGDLS, CDR2 YYNGEE, per germline. The junction had 5 bases not matched to a gene; V was cut back by 0 bases and J by 5 bases. The CDR3 extends over 15 amino acids. The CDR3 loop reads CASSVGGQGRTEAFF. The CDR3 DNA reads as TGTGCCAGCAGCGTAGGTGGACAGGGGAGGACTGAAGCTTTCTTT.

The genes are TRBV6-5 and TRBJ2-1; 7 nucleotides match TRBD2. Germline V gives CDR1 MNHEY, CDR2 SVGAGI. This CDR3 is 14 amino acids long. V lost 6 bases and J lost 8; bases outside the gene matches: 10. CDR3 protein: CASSPGGPRDEQFF. The CDR3 bases are TGTGCCAGCAGCCCGGGGGGACCCCGGGATGAGCAGTTCTTC.

V is TRBV13 and J is TRBJ2-3; 11 nucleotides align to TRBD2. With V trimmed by 5 bases and J by 5 bases, 15 bases remained unmatched. The CDR3 totals 18 residues. Germline V gene data show CDR1 as PRHDT and CDR2 as FYEKMQ (reference sequence). CDR3 coding DNA: TGTGCCAGCAGCCGCCGTGCTACAGCTAGCGGGGGGCTAGATACGCAGTATTTT. This gives the protein CASSRRATASGGLDTQYF.

The chain is built from TRBV30 and TRBJ1-1; D is perhaps TRBD1 (5 bases). Germline CDR1 reads GTSNPN; CDR2 reads SVGIG (reference sequence). The V end lost 5 bases, the J end lost 0 bases, and 7 bases lay between the germline ends. This CDR3 has 12 amino acids. CDR3 DNA: TGTGCCTGGGACAGAATGAACACTGAAGCTTTCTTT. This sequence encodes CAWDRMNTEAFF.

The chain uses TRBV6-5 and TRBJ2-3, with D possibly being TRBD1 (5 bases). Germline assignment: CDR1 MNHEY and CDR2 SVGAGI. V lost 0 bases and J 0 bases, leaving 10 bases between the germline ends. This CDR3 has 16 amino acids. The CDR3 DNA reads TGTGCCAGCAGTTACTCACAGGTCGAAAGCACAGATACGCAGTATTTT. It encodes CASSYSQVESTDTQYF.

On this clone: The germline gene is not matched at one end of the junction; a read error may be the cause. This rearrangement joins TRBV2 to TRBJ1-2; 7 nucleotides align to TRBD1. Germline CDR1 is SNHLY and CDR2 is FYNNEI. The CDR3 length is 14 residues. This CDR3 is CASREGGARYGYTF. As DNA, the CDR3 is TGTGCCAGCAGGGAAGGGGGCGCTAGATATGGCTACACCTTC.

The genes are TRBV25-1 and TRBJ2-5, with D unresolved. Between the trimmed V and J ends, which lost 4 bases and 5 bases, there was a span of 5 bases. CDR3 length equals 11 residues. Germline V gene sequence: CDR1 MGHDK, CDR2 SYGVNS. As DNA, the CDR3 is TGTGCCAGCAGTGTCGGGGAGACCCAGTACTTC. Translating gives CASSVGETQYF.

The chain uses TRBV9 and TRBJ1-2; 11 bases agree with TRBD1. The trim removed 0 bases at V and 6 bases at J, leaving 13 bases unmatched. The CDR3 loop spans 18 amino acids. The V gene's germline CDR1 is SGDLS and CDR2 YYNGEE. In DNA form, the CDR3 reads TGTGCCAGCAGCGTAGAATCCGGGTATCCGGGACAGGGGGATGGCTACACCTTC. Its protein product is CASSVESGYPGQGDGYTF.

This chain joins TRBV6-4 and TRBJ1-3; tentative D call: TRBD1 (5 bases). CDR1 and CDR2 from the germline V gene are MRHNA and SNTAGT. Trimming took 4 bases from V and 10 from J, leaving 8 bases between them. The CDR3 sequence is 11 residues long. The CDR3 coding sequence is TGTGCCAGCAGTGGCGGGGGGACCATATATTTT. This encodes CASSGGGTIYF.

This clone was seen only once. This CDR3 reads CASSVRDRDLYEQYF. CDR3 nucleotides: TGTGCCAGCAGCGTCCGGGACAGGGACCTCTACGAGCAGTACTTC. This rearrangement joins TRBV12-1 to TRBJ2-7; the table's D call TRBD1 went unverified against the DNA. TRBV12-1 is recorded as a pseudogene. This CDR3 contains 15 residues.

This chain links TRBV6-5 with TRBJ1-2; D may be TRBD1 (5 bases). Trimming removed 0 bases from V and 8 bases from J, with 16 bases in between. The CDR3 runs to 15 residues. CDR1 is MNHEY, CDR2 SVGAGI, per germline. The CDR3 protein is CASSYSMEGVRGYTF. As DNA, the CDR3 is TGTGCCAGCAGTTACTCGATGGAAGGGGTCCGGGGCTACACCTTC.

The chain recombines TRBV9 with TRBJ1-3; 7 bases map to TRBD1. V was clipped by 0 bases and J by 1 base; unmatched bases: 10. The germline CDR1 and CDR2 sequences are SGDLS and YYNGEE. The CDR3 spans 18 residues. The CDR3 sequence: CASSVGDSTTRSGNTIYF. The CDR3 coding sequence is TGTGCCAGCAGCGTAGGGGACAGTACCACTCGGTCTGGAAACACCATATATTTT. Drawing the rest from reference TRBV9 and TRBJ1-3, the complete variable domain is DSGVTQTPKHLITATGQRVTLRCSPRSGDLSVYWYQQSLDQGLQFLIQYYNGEERAKGNILERFSAQQFPDLHSELNLSSLELGDSALYFCASSVGDSTTRSGNTIYFGEGSWLTVV.